The sequence of this TCR beta chain was determined in a study of T-cell reconstitution after alpha-beta-depleted transplantation in children. Unique molecular identifiers were used to barcode this TCRbeta library. TCRdb re-called the PCR reads with MiXCR, one entry per CDR3 protein. The table records 210,000 or so distinct CDR3 sequences, around 10% of them present only once. This clonotype was observed many times. This clonotype was obtained from a human donor who donated a stem cell graft to a child with acute lymphoblastic leukemia. The sequencing here drew on PBMCs from the stem cell graft donor, taken from the stem cell graft.

The CDR3 DNA reads as TGCAGCGTTGTTGGGACGGCCAGAGATACGCAGTATTTT. It translates to CSVVGTARDTQYF. This chain joins TRBV29-1 and TRBJ2-3, with D perhaps matching TRBD1 or TRBD2 (5 bases each). The CDR3 has 13 residues. Trimming stripped 4 bases from V and 5 bases from J, with 13 bases between. Germline V gives CDR1 SQVTM, CDR2 ANQGSEA.